The following is a T cell receptor (beta chain) sequence with its context. This clone was counted only a few times. What antigen it recognizes has not been identified. No much larger clone is present one base from it, and per-base qualities are unavailable. Separate from the roughly 660-subject first cohort, the validation cohort of about 130 subjects was the group to which the donors belonged. The sample originates from a study of cytomegalovirus exposure and HLA in healthy donors (dated by TCRdb to 2017 to 2019). Describing the broader study: A later analysis indicated that the 120 or so validation repertoires were generated on the platform also employed for the approximately 670 repertoires of the first cohort. The aim of the study was to test whether cataloging public T cell receptors could identify signatures of past pathogen exposure. Along with the approximately 650-subject first cohort, a separate validation cohort of around 120 different subjects was used. To predict cytomegalovirus infection status, the study brought together high-throughput TCR immunosequencing, statistical association of individual TCRs with disease status, and machine learning.

Trimming at the junction amounts to 1 base on V and 7 bases on J, and the germline ends lie 8 bases apart. According to the germline V gene, CDR1 reads SNHLY and CDR2 reads FYNNEI. Counted from cysteine to phenylalanine, this CDR3 has 13 amino acids. The kept DNA is CDR3 alone, 39 bases in frame from the first base. Libraries were made using the immunoSEQ multiplex PCR assay. The study's own analysis went as follows. A statistical classification framework was built to diagnose cytomegalovirus status from the catalog of TCR beta chain sequences. This is the immuneACCESS table as TCRdb keeps it, with only in-frame sequences that have V and J called. A part of the clones is gone; compared with another copy, unresolved V genes explain less than half, and the rest is unexplained. That table gives V, J and clone size, and the DNA gave D and trimming. Here the sample has roughly 58,000 clones; around 90% occur a single time. The top ten hold 2.5% to 3.5% of the sample.

Overall study outcomes, separate from this receptor: A few of the identified cytomegalovirus-associated TCR beta chains were confirmed in vitro to be specific for cytomegalovirus antigens. The study listed 150 to 200 TCR beta chains as associated with cytomegalovirus. All 120 or so repertoires were used to score co-occurrence in the validation cohort in a later analysis, because that analysis had no HLA typing for the cohort. Subsequent analysis determined that TCRs grouped into clusters in the first cohort also showed a tendency toward co-occurrence across the roughly 110 validation repertoires, and 85% to 95% of cluster scores exceeded 0. Most TCR sequences were observed very rarely across donors, whereas some public TCRs were present in many individuals. The classifier was reported to diagnose cytomegalovirus status with high specificity and sensitivity in both the original cohort and the validation cohort. It was suggested by the authors that the approach could potentially be generalized to other disease states and immunological phenotypes.

Sequences were obtained from PBMCs. The sequence derives from a man aged 18 to 30 in good health and CMV-seronegative. The chain is assembled from TRBV2 and TRBJ1-5; a tentative D match to TRBD1 spans 5 bases. In nucleotide form, the sequence is TGTGCCAGCAGTGAAGGGGGCAGCCAGCCCCAGCATTTT. Its amino acids are CASSEGGSQPQHF.